The rows below give T cell receptor beta chains drawn from one sample of a study of blood T cell dynamics during melanoma immunotherapy. Some clones are missing from TCRdb's copy, which holds only in-frame ones; the method was immunoSEQ multiplex PCR. The sample has roughly 7,400 clones, approximately 80% seen once. The sample was blood, taken from a patient treated with checkpoint blockade. The receptors stem from a human donor with melanoma. CDR3s include the opening cysteine and the closing phenylalanine or tryptophan. A D gene is named only where the DNA matches it firmly. Clone size appears in some rows only: once, few, many, or a class for an expanded clone.

d_gene	v_gene	abundance	j_gene	CDR3aa	CDR3nt
TRBD1	TRBV15	.	TRBJ2-1	CATSRGGQGKYNEQFF	TGTGCCACCAGCAGAGGGGGACAGGGGAAATACAATGAGCAGTTCTTC
.	TRBV4-2	.	TRBJ1-2	CASSPLQSSLNYGYTF	TGTGCCAGCAGCCCCCTACAGAGTAGCCTTAACTATGGCTACACCTTC
.	TRBV6-5	.	TRBJ1-3	CASSYGISGNTIYF	TGTGCCAGCAGTTACGGGATCTCTGGAAACACCATATATTTT
TRBD1	TRBV2	.	TRBJ2-5	CASSWTGVRETQYF	TGTGCCAGCAGTTGGACAGGGGTGAGGGAGACCCAGTACTTC
.	TRBV5-4	.	TRBJ1-4	CASSSLGFGEKLFF	TGTGCCAGCAGTTCCTTGGGCTTTGGAGAAAAACTGTTTTTT
.	TRBV7-8	.	TRBJ2-1	CASSSGSYNEQFF	TGTGCCAGCAGCTCGGGCTCCTACAATGAGCAGTTCTTC
TRBD1	TRBV5-1	.	TRBJ2-1	CASSLQGGGWEQFF	TGCGCCAGCAGCTTGCAAGGGGGCGGGTGGGAGCAGTTCTTC
TRBD2	TRBV2	.	TRBJ2-4	CASNPTSGAGIQYF	TGTGCCAGCAATCCGACTAGCGGGGCGGGCATTCAGTACTTC
.	TRBV5-4	few	TRBJ1-2	CASSLAVAVNYGYTF	TGTGCCAGCAGCTTGGCTGTGGCCGTGAACTATGGCTACACCTTC
.	TRBV5-1	.	TRBJ2-7	CASSLAGDREQYF	TGCGCCAGCAGCTTGGCGGGGGATCGCGAGCAGTACTTC